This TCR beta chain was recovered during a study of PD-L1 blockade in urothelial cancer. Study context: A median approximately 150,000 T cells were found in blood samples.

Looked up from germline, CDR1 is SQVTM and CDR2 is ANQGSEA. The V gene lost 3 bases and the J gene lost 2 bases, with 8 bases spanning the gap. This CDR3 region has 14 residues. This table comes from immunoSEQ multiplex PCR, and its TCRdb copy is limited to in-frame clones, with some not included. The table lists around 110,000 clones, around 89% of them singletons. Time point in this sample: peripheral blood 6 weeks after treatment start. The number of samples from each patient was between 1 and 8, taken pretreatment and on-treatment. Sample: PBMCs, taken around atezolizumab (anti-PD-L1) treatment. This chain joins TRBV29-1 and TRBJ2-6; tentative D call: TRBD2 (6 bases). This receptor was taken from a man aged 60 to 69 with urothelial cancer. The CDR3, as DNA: TGCAGCGTTGATCGGGAGCCTGGGGCCAACGTCCTGACTTTC. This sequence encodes CSVDREPGANVLTF.